This T cell receptor (beta chain) was recorded in a study of blood T cells in healthy people across ages. A second 7 to 11 cycle PCR used barcoded and J-beta primers. MiXCR, applied by TCRdb to the 5' RACE reads, yields one record per CDR3 protein. This sample has around 900,000 distinct CDR3 sequences, with roughly 26% found just once. Specimen: blood. This clonotype was sampled from a woman of 80 years or more in good health.

CDR3 protein: CASSLEGNPVSPEAFF. In DNA, the CDR3 is TGCGCCAGCAGCTTGGAGGGGAACCCCGTTAGCCCTGAAGCTTTCTTT. The V and J genes are TRBV5-1 and TRBJ1-1, with a possible D match to TRBD1 (5 bases). Germline V gene lookup returns CDR1 SGHRS and CDR2 YFSETQ. V lost 0 bases, J lost 6 bases, and 18 bases lay in between. CDR3 length equals 16 residues.